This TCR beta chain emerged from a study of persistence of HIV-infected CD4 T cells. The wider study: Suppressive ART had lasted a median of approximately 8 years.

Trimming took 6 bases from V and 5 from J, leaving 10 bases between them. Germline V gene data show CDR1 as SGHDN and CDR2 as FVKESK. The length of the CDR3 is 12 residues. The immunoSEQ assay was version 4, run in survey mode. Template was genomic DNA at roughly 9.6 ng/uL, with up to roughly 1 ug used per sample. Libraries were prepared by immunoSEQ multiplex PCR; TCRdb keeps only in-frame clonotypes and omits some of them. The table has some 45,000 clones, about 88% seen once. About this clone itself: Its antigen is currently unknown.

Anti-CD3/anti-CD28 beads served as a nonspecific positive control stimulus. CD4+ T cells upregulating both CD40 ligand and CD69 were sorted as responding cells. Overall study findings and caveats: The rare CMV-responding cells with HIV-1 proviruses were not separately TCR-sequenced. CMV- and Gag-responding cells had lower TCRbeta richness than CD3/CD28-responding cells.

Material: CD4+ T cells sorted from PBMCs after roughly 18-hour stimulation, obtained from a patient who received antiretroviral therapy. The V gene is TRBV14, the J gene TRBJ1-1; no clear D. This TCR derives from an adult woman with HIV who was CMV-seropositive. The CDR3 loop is CASSRLRTEAFF. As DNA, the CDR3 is TGTGCCAGCAGTCGCCTCCGTACTGAAGCTTTCTTT.